This TCR beta chain is drawn from a study of T cells after yellow fever vaccination (dated by TCRdb to the late 2010s). Background for the entire study: The SMART-Seq v4 Ultra Low Input RNA kit was used to prepare libraries from fractions with low cell numbers. To track T-cell clones before and after primary and booster YFV17D yellow fever vaccination, bulk TCR alpha and beta repertoires were sequenced longitudinally. The cohort comprised two healthy male donors, one aged 18 to 29 and one aged 30 to 39 years. Bulk PBMC replicates and cell subsets were isolated from blood drawn at multiple timepoints before and after both primary and secondary immunization.

This clonotype occurred a few times. Its antigen target is currently unknown. Base-call qualities are not available, and no considerably larger clone is one nucleotide away. Study-wide findings and limitations: Most clones expanded after primary vaccination were re-detected after the booster (almost 98% of CD4 and roughly 87% of CD8), suggesting broad memory maintenance. A small fraction of clonotypes showed up in both the CD4 and CD8 compartments, probably as a result of convergent recombination. Because the study included only a couple of donors, the extent to which the findings can be generalized is limited. Computational filtering was required because FACS-sorted repertoires could contain abundant contaminating clonotypes from the bulk population. The secondary T-cell response was weaker than the primary response but faster, peaking on day 5 instead of day 15.

Taken with the paper, the label for treatment or condition translates to: live attenuated yellow fever vaccine strain. PBMCs were isolated from peripheral blood using a standard Ficoll-Paque protocol. Dynabeads CD4 and CD8 positive selection kits were used to isolate CD4 and CD8 T-cell fractions. TriZol was used to extract RNA from bulk PBMCs, CD4 and CD8 fractions, and dextramer-positive and dextramer-negative fractions. Sequencer: Illumina NovaSeq 6000. TCR cDNA was made using 5'RACE template switching, a step that added a universal primer site and unique molecular identifiers. cDNA synthesis was primed from both the TCR alpha and TCR beta constant segments. Two PCR steps were used to amplify libraries, with sample barcodes and sequencing adapters being added in the second step. Sequencing of libraries was done on Illumina HiSeq 2500 (2x100 bp) or NovaSeq (2x150 bp). As for how the authors treated the data: MIGEC handled demultiplexing of reads and collapsing into UMI consensus sequences, while MiXCR performed V(D)J alignment. Vaccine-responding clonotypes were defined with edgeR using replicate PBMC samples, requiring FDR below 0.01 and a log2 fold change above 5 up to day 15. Bulk clonotypes were assigned CD4 or CD8 identity according to which sequenced CD4 or CD8 repertoire held them at higher abundance. TCRdb trimmed public reads at Q25 via fastp, called clones via MiXCR and kept in-frame beta chains. One record per CDR3 amino acid sequence lists the most common genes and DNA. TCRdb, not the original authors, processed these V and J calls. The table for this sample lists about 340,000 distinct CDR3 sequences; approximately 12% of them were counted only once. The ten largest clones represent approximately 3.3% of the sample.

The germline V gene sets CDR1 to SGHTA and CDR2 to FQGNSA. V lost 4 bases and J lost 8 bases, and the count of bases not matched to a germline gene is 11. From the cysteine through the phenylalanine, the CDR3 covers 15 amino acids. The DNA shown is the 45-base CDR3, in frame from base 1. This receptor was obtained from a man between 18 and 29 years old who received the YFV17D yellow fever vaccine. The rearrangement combines TRBV7-2 with TRBJ2-1; 7 of the junction bases match TRBD2. The sequenced sample was CD4+ T cells sorted from PBMCs, obtained 15 days after the yellow fever booster vaccination. Here the CDR3 is given as CASSYGGLVSHEQFF. The nucleotide sequence reads TGTGCCAGCAGCTACGGAGGACTAGTTTCCCATGAGCAGTTCTTC.